The present T cell receptor beta chain was sequenced within a study of cytomegalovirus exposure and HLA in healthy donors. Primers included in the PCR were 60 Vbeta and 13 Jbeta primers. Generated by immunoSEQ multiplex PCR, the TCRdb table keeps only in-frame clones and is missing some. The sample has 150,000 to 200,000 clones; more than 70% are singletons. V shed 10 bases and J 5 bases; nucleotides not matched to a gene: 11. The CDR3 length is 14 residues. Germline V CDR1 and CDR2: MNHNS, SASEGT. This receptor was obtained from a boy between 2 and 10 years old in good health and CMV-seronegative. V is TRBV6-1 and J is TRBJ1-2, with TRBD1 identical over 9 bases. The sequencing input was PBMCs. The CDR3 DNA follows: TGTGCCACCGATACAGGGGGCGCTTATTATGGCTACACCTTC. It translates to CATDTGGAYYGYTF.